The clone carrying this TCR beta chain turned up a few times. The antigen is not known. Clones were read by immunoSEQ multiplex PCR, and TCRdb kept only the in-frame ones, dropping some. The sample carries about 24,000 clones, 60% to 85% recorded once. The sample originates from a study of PD-1 blockade in classical Hodgkin lymphoma. All patients relapsed after autologous stem cell transplantation, and brentuximab vedotin exposure varied. Complete response, partial response or progressive disease constituted the best response categories observed. Germline V CDR1 and CDR2: MDHEN, SYDVKM. The V and J ends lost 0 bases and 8 bases, in that order; junction bases with no gene match: 7. CDR3 length: 15 amino acids. Findings of the study overall: Exclusion covered patients beginning nivolumab under 1 year post-ASCT. Factors driving the repertoire differences, possibly disease activity or prior therapy, remain undefined. Baseline diversity was lower in partial responders and progressors than complete responders.

This TCR was sampled from a human donor with classical Hodgkin lymphoma. This sample comprised peripheral blood mononuclear cells (PBMCs), obtained before the second cycle of nivolumab. V and J are TRBV28 and TRBJ2-1; 7 nucleotides match TRBD1. CDR3: CASSLWKGALHEQFF. The CDR3 region has the DNA TGTGCCAGCAGTTTATGGAAGGGGGCGTTGCATGAGCAGTTCTTC.